This TCR beta chain was observed in a study of T-cell reconstitution after alpha-beta-depleted transplantation in children. General study points: As was reported, about two months after transplant, alpha-beta T cells came from several hundred expanded graft clones. Surviving recipient T cells and thymic progenitors underlay high day-60 TCRbeta diversity in some patients. After one year, T-cell counts and TCRbeta diversity mostly came from new T cells.

This clonotype was counted only a few times. Its antigen is unknown. A TCRbeta library incorporating unique molecular identifiers was prepared. TCRdb reanalysed the PCR reads using MiXCR and keeps one entry per CDR3 protein. The table shows about 300,000 distinct CDR3 sequences, with over 7% occurring only once. The ends were cut back, 3 bases at V and 3 bases at J, with 16 bases in the middle. Per germline, CDR1 SGHDT and CDR2 YYEEEE. The CDR3 covers 15 residues. This clonotype was obtained from a female patient between 2 and 15 years old who had a stem cell transplant for Fanconi anemia, so the T cells may come from the graft donor. Sequenced here: peripheral blood, sampled 360 days after TCRalphabeta/CD19-depleted stem cell transplant. The V and J genes are TRBV5-6 and TRBJ2-7; D remains unclear. The CDR3 region has the DNA TGTGCCAGCAGCTATCCCGGACCCTTGGGCTACGAGCAGTACTTC. Amino acid sequence: CASSYPGPLGYEQYF.